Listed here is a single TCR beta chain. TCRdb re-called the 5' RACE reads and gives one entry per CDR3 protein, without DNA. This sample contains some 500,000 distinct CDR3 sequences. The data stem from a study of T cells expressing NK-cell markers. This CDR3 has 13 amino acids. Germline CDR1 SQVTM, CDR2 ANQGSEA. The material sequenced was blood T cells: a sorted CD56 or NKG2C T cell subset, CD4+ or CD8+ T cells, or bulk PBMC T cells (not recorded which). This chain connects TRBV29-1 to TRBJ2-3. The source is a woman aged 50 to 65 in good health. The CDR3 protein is CSVESPSTDTQYF.